The following is a TCR beta chain sequence with its context. One entry per CDR3 protein results from TCRdb running MiXCR on the 5' RACE reads. Found here are tens of thousands of distinct CDR3 sequences, under 10% of them singletons; the top ten hold over 8.5%. This entry is derived from a study of early T cells in non-severe SARS-CoV-2 infection. The clonotype comes from an adult who was a healthcare worker with PCR-confirmed SARS-CoV-2 infection or an uninfected control (not recorded which). The source material was whole blood.

CDR3 loop: CASSSKPEGPGFF. The CDR3, as DNA: TGTGCCAGCAGCTCGAAACCGGAGGGCCCCGGGTTCTTC. The chain has TRBV5-6 and TRBJ2-1; the D gene is possibly TRBD2 (6 bases). V gave up 3 bases and J gave up 15 bases, with 19 bases separating them. CDR3 length: 13 residues. Per germline, CDR1 SGHDT and CDR2 YYEEEE. Supplemented by reference TRBV5-6 and TRBJ2-1, the full variable domain reads DAGVTQSPTHLIKTRGQQVTLRCSPKSGHDTVSWYQQALGQGPQFIFQYYEEEERQRGNFPDRFSGHQFPNYSSELNVNALLLGDSALYLCASSSKPEGPGFFGPGTRLTVL.